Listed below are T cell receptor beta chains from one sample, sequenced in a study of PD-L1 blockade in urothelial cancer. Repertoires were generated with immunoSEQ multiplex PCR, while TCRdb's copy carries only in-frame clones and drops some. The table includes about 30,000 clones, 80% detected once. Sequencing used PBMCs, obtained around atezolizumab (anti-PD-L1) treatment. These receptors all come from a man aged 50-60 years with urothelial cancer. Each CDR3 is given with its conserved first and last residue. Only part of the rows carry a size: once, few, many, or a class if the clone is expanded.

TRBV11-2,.,CASSLARLSLTSYNSPLHF
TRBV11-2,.,CASSRTSGYNEQFF
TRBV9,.,CASSAERGQGRETQYF
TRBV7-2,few,CASSYGQGAWGTEAFF
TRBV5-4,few,CASSLEGTRGIEQFF
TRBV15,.,CATSRGLAGGPLQETQYF
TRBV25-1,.,CASSEHAYNSPLHF
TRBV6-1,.,CASSERGQGSLKTQYF
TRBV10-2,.,CATGQVSLVETQYF
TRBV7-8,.,CASSLVRGVTEAFF
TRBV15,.,CATSLRGIAGNIQYF
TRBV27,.,CASSSIPGSTPDNTIYF
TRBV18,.,CASSPRGGNQPQHF
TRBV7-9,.,CASSQTAPGGTQYF
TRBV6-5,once,CASSYGLGLAKNIQYF
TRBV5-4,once,CASSLDVVGALNTEAFF
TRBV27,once,CASRRTTGAGELFF
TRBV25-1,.,CASSEYAGRQETQYF
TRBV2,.,CASSKREANTGELFF
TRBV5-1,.,CASSLDAGSYGYTF
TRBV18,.,CASSPPLTGGYHSSGNTIYF
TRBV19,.,CASSRQPKGNYGYTF
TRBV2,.,CASSGGGTEAFF
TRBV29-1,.,CSVALGQGYGYTF
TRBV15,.,CATSPAPGTGGEQYF
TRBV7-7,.,CASSPVVGGTNTGELFF
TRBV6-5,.,CASSRGEKLFF
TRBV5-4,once,CASSRGGDRVEKLFF
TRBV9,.,CASSGWASANEQFF
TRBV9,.,CASRLSVPGGLMEKLFF
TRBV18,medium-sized,CASSPVAYTEAFF
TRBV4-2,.,CASSQISGSVGLEQYF
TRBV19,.,CASSIRPLAGGSTDTQYF
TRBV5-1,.,CASSLVGTSYNSPLHF
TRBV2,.,CASSTRVTNEKLFF
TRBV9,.,CASSVAPSAGEQFF
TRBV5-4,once,CASSARLDYTGELFF
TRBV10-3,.,CAISEPTRRSQETQYF
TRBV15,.,CATSRVGLDSDTQYF
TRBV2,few,CASSRDGTRGGYTF
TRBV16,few,CASSALMRNEKLFF
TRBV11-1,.,CASSFIKGEYTEAFF
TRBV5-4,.,CASSTGLADYEQYF
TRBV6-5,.,CASSPRQSSYNEQFF
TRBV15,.,CATSRDRGHTGELFF
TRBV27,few,CASSRGLYSNQPQHF
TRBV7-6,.,CASSLGGTSGGLETQYF
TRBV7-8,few,CASSRGRGTEAFF
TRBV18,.,CASSPREGAGNEKLFF
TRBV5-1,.,CASSRGGTNTEAFF
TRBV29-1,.,CSVCREGSNTEAFF
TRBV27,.,CASRPGFGTGGNTIYF
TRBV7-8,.,CASRVGQTAGKLFF
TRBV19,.,CASSIGGLPRLNTQYF
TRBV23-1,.,CASSLTSGGSGLTGELFF